These 24 T cell receptor beta chains were all obtained from the same sample, sequenced in a study of OX40 agonist ivuxolimab in advanced cancers. The method was immunoSEQ multiplex PCR; TCRdb's version includes in-frame clones alone and lacks a portion of them. The top ten hold over 0.8% of the sample, which has about 94,000 clones, under 95% seen once. Sequencing used CD4+ or CD8+ T cells sorted from blood, obtained in a trial of the OX40 agonist ivuxolimab. Source of these receptors: an adult with an advanced solid tumor such as melanoma, head and neck, liver or kidney cancer.

A single count supports this clone. The chain joins TRBV28 to TRBJ1-2; possible D gene TRBD1, 5 bases. Trimming removed 5 bases at V and 4 bases at J, with 17 bases between. The CDR3 consists of 15 residues. The germline V gene has CDR1 MDHEN and CDR2 SYDVKM. The CDR3 DNA reads TGTGCCAGCAGTCCTCGGGACGGTAACCGCTATGGCTACACCTTC. Translating gives CASSPRDGNRYGYTF.

Details on this clone: One end of the junction varies from germline; a read error may be responsible. The gene calls are TRBV11-2 and TRBJ1-1; no definite D call. The CDR3 has 12 residues. Germline CDR1 is SGHAT and CDR2 is FQNNGV. CDR3 region: CASNLPNTEAFF. CDR3 nucleotide sequence: TGTGCCAGCAACTTACCTAACACTGAAGCTTTCTTT.

The CDR3: CASSLAGDRNYGYTF. The CDR3 DNA reads as TGTGCCAGCAGCTTAGCGGGGGATCGGAACTATGGCTACACCTTC. This sequence joins TRBV7-2 and TRBJ1-2; TRBD1 is a possible D gene (5 bases). Germline CDR1 SGHTA, CDR2 FQGNSA. The V end lost 0 bases, the J end lost 2 bases, and 10 bases lay between the germline ends. This CDR3 has 15 amino acids.

This chain links TRBV28 with TRBJ1-4; a possible D gene is TRBD1 (6 bases). The V end lost 3 bases, the J end lost 8 bases, and 19 bases lay between the germline ends. The CDR3 is made up of 16 amino acids. Per the germline V gene, CDR1 is MDHEN and CDR2 is SYDVKM. The CDR3 bases are TGTGCCAGCAGTTTGGGGGGACCAACAGGGAGGGAAAAACTGTTTTTT. It yields the protein CASSLGGPTGREKLFF.

This clone appeared once. The chain combines TRBV11-3 with TRBJ1-1, with TRBD1 identical over 7 bases. Trimming at V came to 5 bases and at J to 2 bases, leaving 5 bases not matched to a gene. CDR1 and CDR2 from the germline V gene are SGHNT and YENEEA. This CDR3 region has 14 residues. CDR3 sequence reads: CASSLGQVNTEAFF. CDR3 nucleotides: TGTGCCAGCAGCCTCGGACAGGTAAACACTGAAGCTTTCTTT.

The rearrangement joins TRBV5-4 to TRBJ2-1, with a possible D match to TRBD1 (5 bases). Germline V lookup: CDR1 SGHNT, CDR2 YYREEE (reference sequence). The CDR3 loop spans 14 amino acids. Trimming removed 0 bases from V and 4 bases from J, with 8 bases in between. The DNA of the CDR3 is TGTGCCAGCAGCTTGGGACAGTTATACAATGAGCAGTTCTTC. Its translation is CASSLGQLYNEQFF.

This chain uses TRBV29-1 with TRBJ2-2, with 8 bases that match TRBD1. The V segment lost 6 bases and the J segment 4 bases; nucleotides outside the gene matches: 7. CDR1 is SQVTM and CDR2 is ANQGSEA in the germline V gene. The CDR3 sequence is 14 residues long. CDR3 sequence: CSVSDRAVTGELFF. The CDR3 DNA is TGCAGCGTATCGGACAGGGCGGTCACCGGGGAGCTGTTTTTT.

V is TRBV20-1 and J is TRBJ2-7, with D tentatively TRBD1 (5 bases). Trimming cost V 6 bases and J 2 bases, with 8 bases left between them. Germline lookup yields CDR1 DFQATT and CDR2 SNEGSKA (reference sequence). The CDR3 has 11 residues. The chain's CDR3 is CSAEQAYEQYF. The CDR3 bases are TGCAGTGCCGAACAGGCCTACGAGCAGTACTTC.

V and J are TRBV4-1 and TRBJ2-6; D may be TRBD1 or TRBD2 (6 bases each). V lost 4 bases, J lost 1 base, and 20 bases lay in between. This CDR3 is 19 amino acids long. Germline V gives CDR1 MGHRA, CDR2 YSYEKL. CDR3 DNA: TGCGCCAGCAGCCCTCGAGGGGGAGTAGGGAGGTCTGGGGCCAACGTCCTGACTTTC. Translation: CASSPRGGVGRSGANVLTF.

The CDR3 nucleotides are TGTGCCAGCGCCACCTACACAGGGGGCAGGAACGAGCAGTACTTC. Protein sequence: CASATYTGGRNEQYF. The chain links TRBV6-6 to TRBJ2-7, with 9 positions matching TRBD1. The CDR3 totals 15 residues. The V gene's germline CDR1 is MNHNY and CDR2 SVGAGI (reference sequence). V shed 8 bases and J 5 bases; nucleotides not matched to a gene: 13.

The rearrangement links TRBV30 to TRBJ2-1, with 7 positions matching TRBD2. V was clipped by 8 bases and J by 2 bases; unmatched bases: 6. In germline, CDR1 is GTSNPN, CDR2 SVGIG (reference sequence). The CDR3 covers 13 residues. The CDR3 sequence is CARAGNTYNEQFF. CDR3 DNA sequence: TGTGCCCGAGCGGGAAACACCTACAATGAGCAGTTCTTC.

This chain links TRBV10-3 with TRBJ2-5; possibly TRBD2 for D (6 bases). Germline V gene sequence: CDR1 ENHRY, CDR2 SYGVKD. Trimming left V 2 bases short and J 0 bases short, with 10 bases between. The CDR3 consists of 15 residues. Written as DNA, the CDR3 is TGTGCCATCAGTGAGGGTCTAGCGTACCAAGAGACCCAGTACTTC. Its protein is CAISEGLAYQETQYF.

The CDR3 loop reads CASSLVRTGDEKLFF. In DNA form, the CDR3 reads TGTGCCAGCAGCTTAGTCAGGACAGGGGACGAAAAACTGTTTTTT. The chain links TRBV7-9 to TRBJ1-4, with TRBD1 identical over 9 bases. With 1 base clipped from V and 8 bases from J, the junction kept 5 bases outside the gene matches. Germline values: CDR1 SEHNR, CDR2 FQNEAQ (reference sequence). CDR3 size: 15 residues.

The chain joins TRBV7-9 to TRBJ2-3; 14 bases are a match to TRBD2. This CDR3 is 19 amino acids long. Germline CDR1 SEHNR, CDR2 FQNEAQ (reference sequence). The trim removed 6 bases at V and 3 bases at J, leaving 14 bases unmatched. The CDR3 here is CASSSGLAGANLGTDTQYF. The CDR3 DNA sequence: TGTGCCAGCAGTTCGGGACTAGCGGGAGCAAACCTCGGGACAGATACGCAGTATTTT.

The V call is TRBV7-8, the J call TRBJ1-5; D is unresolved. The CDR3 has 13 residues. Between the trimmed V and J ends, which lost 0 bases and 7 bases, there was a span of 7 bases. CDR1 is SGHVS and CDR2 is FQNEAQ in the germline V gene. CDR3: CASSLALRQPQHF. In DNA form, the CDR3 reads TGTGCCAGCAGCTTAGCCCTTAGACAGCCCCAGCATTTT.

The V gene is TRBV20-1, the J gene TRBJ2-3; D remains ambiguous. Trimming took off 2 bases at V and 4 bases at J, with 4 bases between the two ends. Germline V lookup: CDR1 DFQATT, CDR2 SNEGSKA (reference sequence). CDR3 length: 11 amino acids. CDR3 sequence (DNA): TGCAGTGCTAGAATCTCAGATACGCAGTATTTT. Amino acids: CSARISDTQYF.

The rearrangement uses TRBV7-2 and TRBJ2-7; D is ambiguous. Trimming removed 1 base at V and 3 bases at J, with 7 bases between. This CDR3 is 13 amino acids long. Germline V gene lookup returns CDR1 SGHTA and CDR2 FQGNSA. CDR3 residues: CASSLGERYEQYF. For the CDR3, the DNA is TGTGCCAGCAGCTTAGGGGAACGCTACGAGCAGTACTTC.

The rearrangement links TRBV5-4 to TRBJ1-4, with 7 bases that match TRBD1. This CDR3 is built from 14 residues. Germline CDR1 is SGHNT and CDR2 is YYREEE (reference sequence). V gave up 2 bases and J gave up 7 bases; unmatched junction bases: 5. The CDR3 DNA follows: TGTGCCAGCAGCTTAAGGGGGCAAGGTGAAAAACTGTTTTTT. As protein: CASSLRGQGEKLFF.

V and J are TRBV7-6 and TRBJ2-3; TRBD1 matches 9 bases. Germline assignment: CDR1 SGHVS and CDR2 FNYEAQ. J was trimmed by 4 bases and V by 6 bases; bases with no gene match: 2. The CDR3 has 13 residues. CDR3 sequence: CASSTGGPDTQYF. CDR3 nucleotide sequence: TGTGCCAGCAGTACAGGGGGCCCAGATACGCAGTATTTT.

The V gene is TRBV6-1, the J gene TRBJ2-2; D perhaps matches TRBD2 (5 bases). Germline V lookup: CDR1 MNHNS, CDR2 SASEGT. The CDR3 contains 16 residues. V lost 4 bases and J lost 7, with 19 bases in between. CDR3: CASSVASLGVSGELFF. CDR3 DNA: TGTGCCAGCAGTGTAGCGTCCCTCGGGGTTAGCGGGGAGCTGTTTTTT.

This chain joins TRBV7-2 and TRBJ1-2, with 8 bases fitting TRBD1. The germline V gene encodes CDR1 SGHTA and CDR2 FQGNSA. The length of the CDR3 is 16 residues. J gave up 5 bases and V 4 bases, and 12 bases lay outside the gene matches. CDR3 region: CASSSQYRGNGYGYTF. CDR3 sequence (DNA): TGTGCCAGCAGCTCCCAGTACAGGGGGAACGGTTATGGCTACACCTTC.

The CDR3 reads CASSEYVRTGGYEQYF. CDR3 in DNA: TGTGCCAGCAGTGAATATGTAAGGACAGGGGGATACGAGCAGTACTTC. This chain uses TRBV25-1 with TRBJ2-7; 10 nucleotides line up with TRBD1. This CDR3 comprises 16 residues. The V and J ends lost 0 bases and 4 bases, in that order; junction bases with no gene match: 6. The germline gives CDR1 MGHDK, CDR2 SYGVNS.

This rearrangement joins TRBV7-2 to TRBJ2-3, with 7 bases lining up with TRBD2. The V and J ends lost 1 base and 2 bases, in that order; junction bases with no gene match: 3. The CDR3 loop spans 15 amino acids. Germline CDR1 and CDR2: SGHTA and FQGNSA. CDR3 DNA: TGTGCCAGCAGCTTAGGACTAGCCTCCACAGATACGCAGTATTTT. This codes for CASSLGLASTDTQYF.

The chain combines TRBV19 with TRBJ2-7, with unresolved D. This CDR3 has 14 amino acids. Trimming cost V 4 bases and J 2 bases, with 12 bases left between them. Germline V gene lookup returns CDR1 LNHDA and CDR2 SQIVND (reference sequence). Here the CDR3 DNA reads TGTGCCAGTAGTACCGACGGAGAACCCTACGAGCAGTACTTC. Amino acids: CASSTDGEPYEQYF.